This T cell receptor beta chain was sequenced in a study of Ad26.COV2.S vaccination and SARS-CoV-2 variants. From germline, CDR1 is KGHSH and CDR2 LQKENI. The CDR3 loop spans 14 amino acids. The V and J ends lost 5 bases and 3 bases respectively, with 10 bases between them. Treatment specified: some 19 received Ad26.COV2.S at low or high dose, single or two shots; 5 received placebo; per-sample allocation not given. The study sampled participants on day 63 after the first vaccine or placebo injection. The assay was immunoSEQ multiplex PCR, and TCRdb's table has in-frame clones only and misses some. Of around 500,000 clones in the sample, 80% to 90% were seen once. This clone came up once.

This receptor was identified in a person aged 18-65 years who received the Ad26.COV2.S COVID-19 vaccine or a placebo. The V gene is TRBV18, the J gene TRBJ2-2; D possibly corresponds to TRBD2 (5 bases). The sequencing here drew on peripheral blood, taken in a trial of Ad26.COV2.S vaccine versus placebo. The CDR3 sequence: CASSAGLDTGELFF. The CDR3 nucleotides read TGTGCCAGCTCAGCGGGTTTGGACACCGGGGAGCTGTTTTTT.